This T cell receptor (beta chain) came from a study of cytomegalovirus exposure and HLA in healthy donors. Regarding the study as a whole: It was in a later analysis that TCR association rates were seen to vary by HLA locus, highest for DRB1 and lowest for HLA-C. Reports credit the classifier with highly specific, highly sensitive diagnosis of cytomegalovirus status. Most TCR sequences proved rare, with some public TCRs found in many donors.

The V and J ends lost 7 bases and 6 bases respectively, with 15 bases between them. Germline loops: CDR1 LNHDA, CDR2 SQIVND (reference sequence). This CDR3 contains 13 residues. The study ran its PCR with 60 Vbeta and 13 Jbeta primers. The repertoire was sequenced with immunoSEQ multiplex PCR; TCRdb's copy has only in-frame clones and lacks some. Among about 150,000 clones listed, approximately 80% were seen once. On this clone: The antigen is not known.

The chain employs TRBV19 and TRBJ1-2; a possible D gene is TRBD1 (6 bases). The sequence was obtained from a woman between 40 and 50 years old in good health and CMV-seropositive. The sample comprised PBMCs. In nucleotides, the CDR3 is TGTGCCAGTACCTATGGGACACTCAATGGCTACACCTTC. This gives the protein CASTYGTLNGYTF.